A single sample gave rise to the 29 T cell receptor beta chains below, sequenced in a study of blood T cell repertoires in COVID-19. Sequencing was performed with immunoSEQ multiplex PCR; in TCRdb, only in-frame clones are kept and a portion is missing. The sample lists 90,000 to 120,000 clones, 84% seen once, with around 4.4% in the top ten. Sample: peripheral blood. The receptors were gathered from a human donor in a cohort sampled during active COVID-19.

In nucleotides, the CDR3 is TGTGCCAGCAGCTCTCTAGCGGGAGAAACCTACGAGCAGTACTTC. Its protein is CASSSLAGETYEQYF. This chain connects TRBV7-2 to TRBJ2-7, with 10 bases lining up with TRBD2. Germline V gene data show CDR1 as SGHTA and CDR2 as FQGNSA. V was pared by 4 bases and J by 2 bases, with 5 bases of the junction left unmatched. The CDR3 has 15 residues.

The chain has TRBV30 and TRBJ1-6, with TRBD1 as a possible D gene (6 bases). Germline-derived CDR1 and CDR2 are GTSNPN and SVGIG (reference sequence). V gave up 1 base and J gave up 10 bases, with 14 bases separating them. The CDR3 loop spans 14 amino acids. The CDR3 spells CAWSGDIGGSPLHF. DNA of the CDR3: TGTGCCTGGAGTGGGGACATCGGTGGATCACCCCTCCACTTT.

The chain carries TRBV5-5 and TRBJ2-2; no reliable D call. Germline V gene lookup returns CDR1 SGHKS and CDR2 YYEKEE (reference sequence). With 3 bases removed from V and 4 bases from J, the gap between germline ends came to 7 bases. This CDR3 is 13 amino acids long. CDR3 in amino acids: CASSSGATGELFF. CDR3 DNA sequence: TGTGCCAGCAGCTCTGGAGCCACCGGGGAGCTGTTTTTT.

This clone was recorded a few times. The chain couples TRBV4-2 to TRBJ2-2, with D possibly matching TRBD2 (5 bases). Trimming stripped 0 bases from V and 5 bases from J, with 7 bases between. CDR1 LGHNA and CDR2 YNFKEQ come from the germline V gene. The CDR3 has 14 amino acids. CDR3 nucleotides: TGTGCCAGCAGCCAAGATCCGGGAACCGGGGAGCTGTTTTTT. Protein: CASSQDPGTGELFF.

Only a few counts were recorded for this clone. The rearrangement joins TRBV7-3 to TRBJ2-1; no firm D call. In germline, CDR1 is SGHTA, CDR2 FQGTGA. Trimming left V 6 bases short and J 4 bases short, with 7 bases between. The CDR3 contains 12 residues. The CDR3, as DNA: TGTGCCAGCAGTGACGGGTACAATGAGCAGTTCTTC. As protein: CASSDGYNEQFF.

The chain uses TRBV18 and TRBJ2-1; TRBD1 agrees at 7 bases. CDR3 length: 13 residues. Losses at the gene ends were 3 bases for V and 15 bases for J; bases not matched to a gene: 11. The germline CDR1 and CDR2 sequences are KGHSH and LQKENI. The CDR3 sequence: CASSPGPLRGRFF. The CDR3 region has the DNA TGTGCCAGCTCACCTGGACCATTAAGGGGGCGGTTCTTC.

The chain recombines TRBV7-2 with TRBJ1-5, with D possibly matching TRBD1 (6 bases). V was clipped by 5 bases and J by 3 bases, with 14 bases between them. Germline V gives CDR1 SGHTA, CDR2 FQGNSA. The CDR3 sequence is 15 residues long. CDR3 region: CASSPQGTNNQPQHF. Here the CDR3 DNA reads TGTGCCAGCAGCCCTCAGGGGACAAACAATCAGCCCCAGCATTTT.

The J gene is TRBJ1-3, the V gene TRBV6-1; D unclear. CDR1 MNHNS and CDR2 SASEGT come from the germline V gene. Trimming cost V 3 bases and J 4 bases, with 13 bases left between them. The CDR3 is 15 residues long. The CDR3 region is CASSEPIWSGNTIYF. The CDR3 DNA sequence: TGTGCCAGCAGTGAGCCCATCTGGAGCGGAAACACCATATATTTT.

This clone was counted only a few times. The rearrangement joins TRBV5-1 to TRBJ2-7; D gene unclear. This CDR3 has 14 residues. The ends were cut back, 1 base at V and 5 bases at J, with 13 bases in the middle. The germline V gene encodes CDR1 SGHRS and CDR2 YFSETQ. The CDR3 DNA is TGCGCCAGCAGCTTGAAGCCGATTGAGAACGAGCAGTACTTC. Its protein product is CASSLKPIENEQYF.

The genes are TRBV19 and TRBJ2-3; the match to TRBD2 covers 8 bases. The CDR3 extends over 15 amino acids. The germline gives CDR1 LNHDA, CDR2 SQIVND (reference sequence). The V gene end was trimmed by 7 bases and the J gene end by 4 bases; junction bases not matched to a gene: 10. The CDR3 spells CASMSASGSSDTQYF. The CDR3 DNA reads TGTGCCAGTATGTCGGCCAGCGGGAGTTCAGATACGCAGTATTTT.

This clone has ten or more counts. The V call is TRBV14, the J call TRBJ2-7, with a tentative D call TRBD1 (6 bases). The V end was cut by 5 bases, the J end by 4 bases, with 18 bases between. Per the germline V gene, CDR1 is SGHDN and CDR2 is FVKESK. There are 15 residues in the CDR3. The CDR3 sequence is CASSSSGEFRYEQYV. CDR3 nucleotides: TGTGCCAGCAGCTCCTCAGGGGAGTTCCGATACGAGCAGTACGTC.

The chain couples TRBV12-3 or TRBV12-4 to TRBJ1-1; D gene unclear. The CDR3 loop spans 13 amino acids. V lost 3 bases to trimming and J lost 8 bases, with 13 bases between them. The CDR3 bases are TGTGCCAGCAGTTTTTTCGCTACCCCGGAAGCTTTCTTT. Translating it yields CASSFFATPEAFF.

About this clone: This sample also contains other DNA sequences that code for the same CDR3. V gene TRBV6-1 combines with J gene TRBJ1-1; no firm D call. The CDR3 loop spans 11 amino acids. The germline V gene encodes CDR1 MNHNS and CDR2 SASEGT. Trimming removed 2 bases at V and 8 bases at J, with 6 bases between. The CDR3 sequence is CASSELTEAFF. In DNA form, the CDR3 reads TGTGCCAGCAGTGAATTGACAGAAGCTTTCTTT.

The J gene is TRBJ2-6, the V gene TRBV7-6; D is unresolved. Between the trimmed V and J ends, which lost 3 bases and 0 bases, there was a span of 6 bases. The CDR3 has 15 residues. Germline V gene sequence: CDR1 SGHVS, CDR2 FNYEAQ. CDR3 sequence reads: CASSFQYSGANVLTF. The CDR3 DNA follows: TGTGCCAGCAGCTTCCAGTACTCTGGGGCCAACGTCCTGACTTTC.

The V call is TRBV5-1, the J call TRBJ1-4; 8 bases agree with TRBD1. With V trimmed by 4 bases and J by 5 bases, 7 bases remained unmatched. CDR1 and CDR2 (germline): SGHRS, YFSETQ. The CDR3 consists of 15 residues. CDR3 protein: CASSPGTGLNEKLFF. The DNA for the CDR3 is TGCGCCAGCAGCCCCGGGACAGGTCTCAATGAAAAACTGTTTTTT. The full variable domain, rest sourced from reference TRBV5-1 and TRBJ1-4, is KAGVTQTPRYLIKTRGQQVTLSCSPISGHRSVSWYQQTPGQGLQFLFEYFSETQRNKGNFPGRFSGRQFSNSRSEMNVSTLELGDSALYLCASSPGTGLNEKLFFGSGTQLSVL.

The genes are TRBV27 and TRBJ2-1, with 15 bases identical to TRBD2. From germline, CDR1 is MNHEY and CDR2 SMNVEV (reference sequence). The V segment lost 5 bases and the J segment 6 bases; nucleotides outside the gene matches: 11. The CDR3 runs 18 residues. The CDR3 nucleotides are TGTGCCAGCAGTCTCTATGGGACTAGCGGGAGGATACGCAATGAGCAGTTCTTC. Its protein is CASSLYGTSGRIRNEQFF.

This chain links TRBV3-1 (or the pseudogene TRBV3-2) with TRBJ1-5; D gene uncertain. Germline V gene data show CDR1 as LGHDT and CDR2 as YNNKEL (reference sequence). Trimming cost V 0 bases and J 2 bases, with 5 bases left between them. This CDR3 is 14 amino acids long. The CDR3 DNA follows: TGTGCCAGCAGCCAAGAGGGCGGCAATCAGCCCCAGCATTTT. Translation: CASSQEGGNQPQHF.

This clone has a handful of counts. The chain combines TRBV9 with TRBJ2-3, with D possibly being TRBD2 (5 bases). Trimming removed 2 bases from V and 5 bases from J, with 15 bases in between. Germline-derived CDR1 and CDR2 are SGDLS and YYNGEE. The CDR3 runs 15 residues. CDR3 sequence reads: CASSVNPGTRDTQYF. The CDR3 bases are TGTGCCAGCAGCGTTAATCCGGGAACGAGAGATACGCAGTATTTT.

The chain combines TRBV7-2 with TRBJ2-1; possible D gene TRBD2, 6 bases. The CDR3 sequence is 13 residues long. Germline-derived CDR1 and CDR2 are SGHTA and FQGNSA. Trimming took 6 bases from V and 6 from J, leaving 12 bases between them. CDR3 DNA sequence: TGTGCCAGCAGGGGGACTCCTCCCAATGAGCAGTTCTTC. Translation gives CASRGTPPNEQFF. The full variable domain, rest sourced from reference TRBV7-2 and TRBJ2-1, is GAGVSQSPSNKVTEKGKDVELRCDPISGHTALYWYRQSLGQGLEFLIYFQGNSAPDKSGLPSDRFSAERTGGSVSTLTIQRTQQEDSAVYLCASRGTPPNEQFFGPGTRLTVL.

V is TRBV19 and J is TRBJ2-1; a possible D gene is TRBD2 (5 bases). The germline V and J ends were trimmed by 6 bases and 9 bases, with 9 bases remaining between them. CDR1 is LNHDA and CDR2 is SQIVND in the germline V gene (reference sequence). The CDR3 extends over 11 amino acids. Here the CDR3 reads CASSVEGEQFF. The DNA for the CDR3 is TGTGCCAGTAGCGTCGAGGGTGAGCAGTTCTTC.

The chain recombines TRBV7-3 with TRBJ1-1, with 9 bases fitting TRBD1. This CDR3 is built from 13 residues. The J segment lost 5 bases and the V segment lost 4 bases, leaving 2 bases of the junction unmatched. Germline CDR1 SGHTA, CDR2 FQGTGA. DNA of the CDR3: TGTGCCAGCAGCTCAGGACAGGGGACTGAAGCTTTCTTT. Its protein is CASSSGQGTEAFF.

This sequence joins TRBV6-1 and TRBJ2-2; D is perhaps TRBD1 (6 bases). Germline V lookup: CDR1 MNHNS, CDR2 SASEGT. The CDR3 is 16 amino acids. V was shortened by 2 bases and J by 3 bases, with 13 bases between the two germline ends. The CDR3 sequence is CASSEIPPGDTGELFF. In nucleotides, the CDR3 is TGTGCCAGCAGTGAAATTCCGCCAGGGGACACCGGGGAGCTGTTTTTT.

This chain uses TRBV5-6 with TRBJ1-2; maybe TRBD1 (6 bases). The germline V gene encodes CDR1 SGHDT and CDR2 YYEEEE. V lost 3 bases and J lost 5, with 14 bases in between. The CDR3 has 14 residues. The CDR3 region is CASSSWDTSYGYTF. The CDR3, as DNA: TGTGCCAGCAGCTCCTGGGACACCTCTTATGGCTACACCTTC.

The chain combines TRBV5-1 with TRBJ1-1; D is uncertain. Trimming removed 1 base at V and 2 bases at J, with 6 bases between. The CDR3 totals 13 residues. Germline V gives CDR1 SGHRS, CDR2 YFSETQ. The CDR3 here is CASSLNTNTEAFF. In DNA form, the CDR3 reads TGCGCCAGCAGCTTGAACACCAACACTGAAGCTTTCTTT.

The chain is built from TRBV6-1 and TRBJ2-1; possibly TRBD2 for D (5 bases). Germline lookup yields CDR1 MNHNS and CDR2 SASEGT. The V gene lost 2 bases and the J gene lost 0 bases, with 8 bases spanning the gap. This CDR3 has 15 amino acids. DNA of the CDR3: TGTGCCAGCAGTGAATCGGGGAACTCCTACAATGAGCAGTTCTTC. Protein: CASSESGNSYNEQFF.

This chain connects TRBV3-1 (or the pseudogene TRBV3-2) to TRBJ2-2; 10 bases match TRBD1. The CDR3 spans 18 residues. CDR1 and CDR2 (germline): LGHDT, YNNKEL (reference sequence). After removal of 4 bases from V and 0 bases from J, the junction contained 8 bases not matched to a gene. The CDR3 DNA reads as TGTGCCAGCAGCCTCAGATTAGGACAGGGGGCGAACACCGGGGAGCTGTTTTTT. Residues: CASSLRLGQGANTGELFF.

The rearrangement links TRBV6-2 or TRBV6-3 to TRBJ1-1; a possible D gene is TRBD1 (6 bases). V lost 2 bases and J 2 bases, leaving 9 bases between the germline ends. CDR3 length equals 14 residues. Germline V lookup: CDR1 MNHEY, CDR2 SVGEGT. The CDR3 bases are TGTGCCAGCAGTTACCAGGGGAGTAACACTGAAGCTTTCTTT. Protein: CASSYQGSNTEAFF.

This chain joins TRBV9 and TRBJ2-3; weak D call: TRBD1 (5 bases). Looked up from germline, CDR1 is SGDLS and CDR2 is YYNGEE. V gave up 2 bases and J gave up 1 base, with 11 bases separating them. The CDR3 sequence is 15 residues long. CDR3 sequence: CASSVTVLGTDTQYF. The CDR3 DNA reads TGTGCCAGCAGCGTGACAGTATTGGGCACAGATACGCAGTATTTT.

The chain combines TRBV2 with TRBJ2-5, with D tentatively TRBD2 (5 bases). V was cut by 3 bases and J by 1 base, with 12 bases left in between. This CDR3 is built from 15 residues. The germline gives CDR1 SNHLY, CDR2 FYNNEI. CDR3 residues: CASSDPKTIQETQYF. CDR3 DNA: TGTGCCAGCAGTGATCCTAAGACTATCCAAGAGACCCAGTACTTC. Combining the CDR3 with reference TRBV2 and TRBJ2-5 gives the whole variable domain EPEVTQTPSHQVTQMGQEVILRCVPISNHLYFYWYRQILGQKVEFLVSFYNNEISEKSEIFDDQFSVERPDGSNFTLKIRSTKLEDSAMYFCASSDPKTIQETQYFGPGTRLLVL.